A selection of T cell receptor beta chains follows, all from one sample in a study of PD-L1 blockade in urothelial cancer. Sequenced by immunoSEQ multiplex PCR; TCRdb stores in-frame clones only, minus some. The table shows about 130,000 clones, with approximately 84% occurring only once. This sample comprised PBMCs, obtained around atezolizumab (anti-PD-L1) treatment. All receptors derive from a man aged 50 to 59 with urothelial cancer. Each CDR3 is given with its conserved first and last residue. Clone size, where shown, is once, few, many, or a class for clones that have expanded.

j_gene | v_gene | abundance | CDR3aa
TRBJ1-5 | TRBV29-1 | NA | CSVLVGYSNQPQHF
TRBJ2-5 | TRBV9 | NA | CASSVAVLAWETQYF
TRBJ1-1 | TRBV5-1 | NA | CASSAGGVENTEAFF
TRBJ2-7 | TRBV5-1 | NA | CASSPPGDEQYF
TRBJ2-7 | TRBV21-1 | NA | CASSKRLAGELYEQYF
TRBJ2-1 | TRBV19 | NA | CASSKGRGTSGKNEQFF
TRBJ2-5 | TRBV27 | NA | CASSPPRKETQYF
TRBJ1-1 | TRBV5-1 | NA | CASSSRQGNTEAFF
TRBJ2-3 | TRBV9 | NA | CASSVAAAGTDTQYF
TRBJ1-5 | TRBV4-2 | NA | CASSQTDQPQHF
TRBJ2-1 | TRBV9 | NA | CASSPTGTSGLYSYNEQFF
TRBJ2-3 | TRBV30 | once | CAWSGRGPRHTQYF
TRBJ2-5 | TRBV30 | NA | CACPLGTGGQETQYF
TRBJ2-3 | TRBV4-1 | NA | CASSQDSSQRGFLTDTQYF
TRBJ2-7 | TRBV5-8 | NA | CASSTGDSYEQYF
TRBJ2-7 | TRBV7-9 | NA | CASSKTGSADYEQYF
TRBJ2-6 | TRBV11-3 | NA | CASSFAGANVLTF
TRBJ2-6 | TRBV9 | few | CASSVDSSGANVLTF
TRBJ2-3 | TRBV5-1 | NA | CASSLVSGRPDTQYF
TRBJ2-1 | TRBV7-9 | NA | CASSLAPGLAGYEQFF
TRBJ1-6 | TRBV5-1 | NA | CASSLAAGHSPLHF
TRBJ2-1 | TRBV7-9 | NA | CASRGAGAYNEQFF
TRBJ1-1 | TRBV5-4 | NA | CASSSGKNTEAFF
TRBJ2-5 | TRBV28 | NA | CASSLSMIGETQYF
TRBJ1-4 | TRBV21-1 | NA | CASSQSKAGRESEKLFF
TRBJ2-7 | TRBV11-2 | NA | CASRSTYEQYF
TRBJ2-2 | TRBV12-1 | NA | CASSWGLRKRSTGELFF
TRBJ1-2 | TRBV28 | NA | CASSGSRGNYGYTF
TRBJ1-2 | TRBV6-1 | NA | CASRPQGKLNYGYTF
TRBJ2-1 | TRBV6-1 | NA | CASTRAGGQGNEQFF
TRBJ2-5 | TRBV5-1 | NA | CATSGGVSQETQYF
TRBJ1-6 | TRBV6-6 | NA | CASKPPQGGSPLHF
TRBJ2-1 | TRBV7-6 | NA | CASSEGLAGVYNEQFF
TRBJ2-1 | TRBV9 | NA | CASSVGQLVAGVNNEQFF
TRBJ1-1 | TRBV19 | NA | CASSRQGRNTEAFF
TRBJ2-1 | TRBV7-2 | once | CASRMDLREQFF
TRBJ2-1 | TRBV7-3 | NA | CASSFTGVDEQFF
TRBJ1-4 | TRBV19 | NA | CASTETATNEKLFF
TRBJ2-7 | TRBV30 | NA | CAWSSVSYEQYF